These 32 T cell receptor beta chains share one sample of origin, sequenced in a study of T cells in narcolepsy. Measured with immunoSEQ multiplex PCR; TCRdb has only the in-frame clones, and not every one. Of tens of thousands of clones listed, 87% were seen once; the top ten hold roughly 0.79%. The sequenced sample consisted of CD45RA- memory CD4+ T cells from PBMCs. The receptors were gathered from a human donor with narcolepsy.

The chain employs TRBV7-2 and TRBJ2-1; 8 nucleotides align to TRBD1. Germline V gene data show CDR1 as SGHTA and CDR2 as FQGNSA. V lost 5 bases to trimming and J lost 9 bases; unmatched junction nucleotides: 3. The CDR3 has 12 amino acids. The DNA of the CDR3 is TGTGCCAGCAGCCGGGACAGGACTGAGCAGTTCTTC. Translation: CASSRDRTEQFF.

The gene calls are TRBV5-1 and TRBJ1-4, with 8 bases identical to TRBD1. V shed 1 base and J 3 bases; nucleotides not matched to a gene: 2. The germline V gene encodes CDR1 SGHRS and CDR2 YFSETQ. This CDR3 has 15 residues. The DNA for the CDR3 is TGCGCCAGCAGCTTGTTCAGGGGGCCTAATGAAAAACTGTTTTTT. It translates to CASSLFRGPNEKLFF.

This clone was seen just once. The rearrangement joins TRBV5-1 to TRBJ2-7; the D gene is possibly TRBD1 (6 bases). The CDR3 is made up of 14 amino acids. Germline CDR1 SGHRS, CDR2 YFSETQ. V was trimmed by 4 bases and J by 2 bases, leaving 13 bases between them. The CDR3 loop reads CASSQGHFTYEQYF. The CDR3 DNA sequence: TGCGCCAGCAGCCAGGGACACTTTACCTACGAGCAGTACTTC.

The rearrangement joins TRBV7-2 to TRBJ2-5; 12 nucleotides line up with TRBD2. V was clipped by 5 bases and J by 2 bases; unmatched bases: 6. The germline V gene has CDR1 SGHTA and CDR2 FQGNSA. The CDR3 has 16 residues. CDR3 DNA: TGTGCCAGCAGCCAAGGACTAGCGGGGTGGCAAGAGACCCAGTACTTC. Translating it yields CASSQGLAGWQETQYF. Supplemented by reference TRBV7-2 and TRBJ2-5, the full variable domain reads GAGVSQSPSNKVTEKGKDVELRCDPISGHTALYWYRQSLGQGLEFLIYFQGNSAPDKSGLPSDRFSAERTGGSVSTLTIQRTQQEDSAVYLCASSQGLAGWQETQYFGPGTRLLVL.

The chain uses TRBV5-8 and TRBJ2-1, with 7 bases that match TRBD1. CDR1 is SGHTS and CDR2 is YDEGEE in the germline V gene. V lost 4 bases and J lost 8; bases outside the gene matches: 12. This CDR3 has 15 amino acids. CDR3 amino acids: CASSRGQNILDEQFF. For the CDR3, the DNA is TGTGCCAGCAGCAGGGGACAGAATATTTTGGATGAGCAGTTCTTC.

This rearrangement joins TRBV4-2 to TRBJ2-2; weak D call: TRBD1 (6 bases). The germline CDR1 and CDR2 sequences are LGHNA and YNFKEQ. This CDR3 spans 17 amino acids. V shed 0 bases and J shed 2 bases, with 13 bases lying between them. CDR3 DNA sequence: TGTGCCAGCAGCCAAGAACCCACAGGGACCAACACCGGGGAGCTGTTTTTT. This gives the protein CASSQEPTGTNTGELFF.

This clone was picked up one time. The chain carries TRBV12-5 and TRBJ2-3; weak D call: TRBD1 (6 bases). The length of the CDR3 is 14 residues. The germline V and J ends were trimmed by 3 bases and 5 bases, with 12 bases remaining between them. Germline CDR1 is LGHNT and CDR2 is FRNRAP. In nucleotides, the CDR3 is TGTGCTAGTGGTTTTGAGTGGGGGCGAGATACGCAGTATTTT. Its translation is CASGFEWGRDTQYF.

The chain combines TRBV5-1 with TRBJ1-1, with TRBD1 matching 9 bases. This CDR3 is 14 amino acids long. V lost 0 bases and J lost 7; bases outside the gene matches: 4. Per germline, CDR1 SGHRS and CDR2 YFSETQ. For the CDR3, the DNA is TGCGCCAGCAGCTTGGGTGGGACAGGGTATGAAGCTTTCTTT. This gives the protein CASSLGGTGYEAFF. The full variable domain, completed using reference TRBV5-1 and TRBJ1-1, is KAGVTQTPRYLIKTRGQQVTLSCSPISGHRSVSWYQQTPGQGLQFLFEYFSETQRNKGNFPGRFSGRQFSNSRSEMNVSTLELGDSALYLCASSLGGTGYEAFFGQGTRLTVV.

The CDR3 coding sequence is TGTGCCAGCAGTTTTGTGGGAACTGGCGAGCAGTACTTC. It codes for CASSFVGTGEQYF. This rearrangement joins TRBV27 to TRBJ2-7; no clear D. There are 13 residues in the CDR3. V gave up 3 bases and J gave up 6 bases, with 12 bases separating them. Per the germline V gene, CDR1 is MNHEY and CDR2 is SMNVEV (reference sequence).

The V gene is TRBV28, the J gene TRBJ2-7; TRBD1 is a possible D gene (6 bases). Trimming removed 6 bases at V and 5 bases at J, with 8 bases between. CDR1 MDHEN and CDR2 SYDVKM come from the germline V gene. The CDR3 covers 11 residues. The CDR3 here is CASSYRDEQYF. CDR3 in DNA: TGTGCCAGCAGCTACAGGGACGAGCAGTACTTC.

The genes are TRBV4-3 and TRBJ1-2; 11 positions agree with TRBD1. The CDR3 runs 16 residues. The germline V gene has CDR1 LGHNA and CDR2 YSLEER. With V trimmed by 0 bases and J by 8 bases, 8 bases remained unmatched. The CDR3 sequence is CASSQDLLDRGRGYTF. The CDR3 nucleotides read TGCGCCAGCAGCCAAGATCTACTGGACAGGGGGCGAGGCTACACCTTC.

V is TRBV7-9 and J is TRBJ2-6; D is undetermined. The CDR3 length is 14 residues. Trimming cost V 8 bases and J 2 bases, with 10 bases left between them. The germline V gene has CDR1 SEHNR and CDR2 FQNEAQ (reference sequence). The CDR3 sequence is CASLKAAGANVLTF. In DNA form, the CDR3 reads TGTGCCAGCCTGAAGGCTGCTGGGGCCAACGTCCTGACTTTC.

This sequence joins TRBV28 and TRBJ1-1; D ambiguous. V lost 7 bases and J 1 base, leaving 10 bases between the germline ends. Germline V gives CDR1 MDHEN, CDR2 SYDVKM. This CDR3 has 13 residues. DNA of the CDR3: TGTGCCAGCACAGGAAGGGCGAACACTGAAGCTTTCTTT. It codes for CASTGRANTEAFF.

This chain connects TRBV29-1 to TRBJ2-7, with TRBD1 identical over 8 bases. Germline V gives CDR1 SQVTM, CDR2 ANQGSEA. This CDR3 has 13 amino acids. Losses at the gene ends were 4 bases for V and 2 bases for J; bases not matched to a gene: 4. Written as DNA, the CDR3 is TGCAGCGTTGCCGGACAGGGACCCTACGAGCAGTACTTC. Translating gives CSVAGQGPYEQYF.

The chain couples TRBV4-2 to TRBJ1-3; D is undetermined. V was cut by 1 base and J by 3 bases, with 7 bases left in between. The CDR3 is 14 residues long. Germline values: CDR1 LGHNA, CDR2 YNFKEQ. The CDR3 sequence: CASSQAALGNTIYF. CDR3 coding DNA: TGTGCCAGCAGCCAAGCGGCACTTGGAAACACCATATATTTT.

The CDR3 is CAWSGSGTSFGQYF. The DNA of the CDR3 is TGTGCCTGGAGCGGTAGCGGGACTTCTTTCGGGCAGTACTTC. The chain recombines TRBV30 with TRBJ2-5; 8 nucleotides line up with TRBD2. Trimming at V came to 3 bases and at J to 11 bases, leaving 14 bases not matched to a gene. CDR1 and CDR2 from the germline V gene are GTSNPN and SVGIG (reference sequence). CDR3 length: 14 amino acids. Combining the CDR3 with reference TRBV30 and TRBJ2-5 gives the whole variable domain SQTIHQWPATLVQPVGSPLSLECTVEGTSNPNLYWYRQAAGRGLQLLFYSVGIGQISSEVPQNLSASRPQDRQFILSSKKLLLSDSGFYLCAWSGSGTSFGQYFGPGTRLLVL.

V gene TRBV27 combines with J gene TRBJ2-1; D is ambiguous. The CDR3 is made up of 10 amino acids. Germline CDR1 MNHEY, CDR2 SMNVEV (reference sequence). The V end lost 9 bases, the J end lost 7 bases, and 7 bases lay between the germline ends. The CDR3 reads CASRRNEQFF. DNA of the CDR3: TGTGCCAGTCGCAGGAATGAGCAGTTCTTC.

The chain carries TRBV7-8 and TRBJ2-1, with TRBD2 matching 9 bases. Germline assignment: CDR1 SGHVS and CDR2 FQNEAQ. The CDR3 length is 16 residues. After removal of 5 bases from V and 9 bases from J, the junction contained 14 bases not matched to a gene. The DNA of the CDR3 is TGTGCCAGCAGCCCAGGACTGAGCGGGGGGAATGGTGAGCAGTTCTTC. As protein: CASSPGLSGGNGEQFF.

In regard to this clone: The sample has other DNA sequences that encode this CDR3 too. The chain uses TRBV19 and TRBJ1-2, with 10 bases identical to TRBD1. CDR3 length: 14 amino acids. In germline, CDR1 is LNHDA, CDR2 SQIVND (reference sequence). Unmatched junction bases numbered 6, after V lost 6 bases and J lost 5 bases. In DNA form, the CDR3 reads TGTGCCAGTAGAGACGGACAGGGGGGTTATGGCTACACCTTC. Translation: CASRDGQGGYGYTF.

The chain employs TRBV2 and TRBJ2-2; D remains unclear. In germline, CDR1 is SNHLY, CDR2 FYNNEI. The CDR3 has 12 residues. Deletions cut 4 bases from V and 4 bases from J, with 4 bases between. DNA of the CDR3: TGTGCCAGCAGTGGAAGCACCGGGGAGCTGTTTTTT. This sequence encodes CASSGSTGELFF.

CDR3 region: CASSSGTTNNQPQHF. The CDR3 DNA sequence: TGTGCCAGCAGTTCCGGGACAACAAACAATCAGCCCCAGCATTTT. V gene TRBV27 combines with J gene TRBJ1-5; D is possibly TRBD1 (6 bases). This CDR3 spans 15 amino acids. Trimming removed 4 bases from V and 3 bases from J, with 13 bases in between. The germline V gene encodes CDR1 MNHEY and CDR2 SMNVEV (reference sequence).

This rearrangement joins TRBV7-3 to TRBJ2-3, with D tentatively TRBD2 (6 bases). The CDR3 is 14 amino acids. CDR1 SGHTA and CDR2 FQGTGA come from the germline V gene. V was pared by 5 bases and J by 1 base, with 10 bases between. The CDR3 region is CASSLSGGTDTQYF. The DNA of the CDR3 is TGTGCCAGCAGCCTGTCGGGGGGCACAGATACGCAGTATTTT.

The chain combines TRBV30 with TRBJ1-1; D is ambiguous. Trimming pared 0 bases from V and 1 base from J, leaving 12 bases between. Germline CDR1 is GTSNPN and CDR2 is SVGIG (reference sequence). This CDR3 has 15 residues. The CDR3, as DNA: TGTGCCTGGAGTGTTTGGGGTTCCTCGAACACTGAAGCTTTCTTT. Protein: CAWSVWGSSNTEAFF.

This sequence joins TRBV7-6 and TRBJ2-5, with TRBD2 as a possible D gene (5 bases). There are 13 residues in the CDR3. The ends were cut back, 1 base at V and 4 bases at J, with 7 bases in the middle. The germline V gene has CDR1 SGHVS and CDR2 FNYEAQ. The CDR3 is CASSLVRGETQYF. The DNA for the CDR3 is TGTGCCAGCAGCTTAGTTCGGGGAGAGACCCAGTACTTC.

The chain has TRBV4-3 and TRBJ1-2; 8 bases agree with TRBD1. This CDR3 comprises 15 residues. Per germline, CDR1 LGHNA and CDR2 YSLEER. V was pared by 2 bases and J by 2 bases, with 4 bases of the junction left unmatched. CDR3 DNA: TGCGCCAGCAGCCAACAGGGGGCAGGAAACTATGGCTACACCTTC. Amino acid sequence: CASSQQGAGNYGYTF.

The CDR3 spells CASSLEGPGAAGANVLTF. The CDR3 coding sequence is TGCGCCAGCAGCTTGGAGGGCCCAGGGGCAGCTGGGGCCAACGTCCTGACTTTC. The chain recombines TRBV5-1 with TRBJ2-6, with a tentative D call TRBD1 (6 bases). V lost 0 bases and J 2 bases, leaving 15 bases between the germline ends. The CDR3 covers 18 residues. The germline gives CDR1 SGHRS, CDR2 YFSETQ. The complete variable domain, with remaining parts taken from reference TRBV5-1 and TRBJ2-6, reads KAGVTQTPRYLIKTRGQQVTLSCSPISGHRSVSWYQQTPGQGLQFLFEYFSETQRNKGNFPGRFSGRQFSNSRSEMNVSTLELGDSALYLCASSLEGPGAAGANVLTFGAGSRLTVL.

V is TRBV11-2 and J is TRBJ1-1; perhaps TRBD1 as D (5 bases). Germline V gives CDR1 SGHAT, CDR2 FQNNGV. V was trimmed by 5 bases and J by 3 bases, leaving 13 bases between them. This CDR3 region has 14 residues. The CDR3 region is CASSSRDDDTEAFF. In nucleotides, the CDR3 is TGTGCCAGCAGCAGCAGGGATGACGACACTGAAGCTTTCTTT.

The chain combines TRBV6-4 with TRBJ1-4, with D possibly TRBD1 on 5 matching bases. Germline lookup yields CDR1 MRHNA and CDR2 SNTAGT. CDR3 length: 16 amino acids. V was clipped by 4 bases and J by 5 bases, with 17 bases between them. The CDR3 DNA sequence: TGTGCCAGCAGTGTAGGCGGTCTAAGGGACAATGAAAAACTGTTTTTT. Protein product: CASSVGGLRDNEKLFF.

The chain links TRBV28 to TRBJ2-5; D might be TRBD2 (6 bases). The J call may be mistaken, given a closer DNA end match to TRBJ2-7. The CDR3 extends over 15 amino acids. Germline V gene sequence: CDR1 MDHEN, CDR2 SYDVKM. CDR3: CASSLYGTGAYEQYF. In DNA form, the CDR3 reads TGTGCCAGCAGTTTATACGGTACGGGGGCCTACGAGCAGTACTTC.

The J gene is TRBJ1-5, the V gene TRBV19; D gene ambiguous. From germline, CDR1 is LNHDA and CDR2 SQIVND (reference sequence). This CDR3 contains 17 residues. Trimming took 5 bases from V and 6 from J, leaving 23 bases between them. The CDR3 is CASSSRLGMRFVQPQHF. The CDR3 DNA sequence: TGTGCCAGTAGTTCCCGATTGGGGATGAGGTTCGTTCAGCCCCAGCATTTT.

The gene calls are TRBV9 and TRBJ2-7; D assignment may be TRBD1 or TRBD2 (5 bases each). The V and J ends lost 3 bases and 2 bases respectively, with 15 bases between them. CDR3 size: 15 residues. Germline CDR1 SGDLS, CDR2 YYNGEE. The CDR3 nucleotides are TGTGCCAGCAGCGCCCACGGGGCGTCGACCTACGAGCAGTACTTC. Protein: CASSAHGASTYEQYF.

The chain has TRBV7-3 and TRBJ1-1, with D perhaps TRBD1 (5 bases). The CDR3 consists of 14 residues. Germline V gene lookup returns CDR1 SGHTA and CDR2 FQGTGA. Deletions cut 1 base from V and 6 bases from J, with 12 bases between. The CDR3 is CASSLSAGRAEAFF. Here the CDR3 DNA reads TGTGCCAGCAGCTTAAGTGCGGGGCGGGCTGAAGCTTTCTTT.